Each of the 22 T cell receptor beta chains below was sequenced from the same sample in a study of blood T cell repertoires in COVID-19. Libraries were prepared by immunoSEQ multiplex PCR; TCRdb keeps only in-frame clonotypes and omits some of them. This repertoire shows tens of thousands of clones, about 87% found once; its top ten account for 6% to 8.5%. Sequencing was carried out using peripheral blood. These receptors all come from a man aged 60-69 years with acute or convalescent COVID-19.

The rearrangement uses TRBV10-3 and TRBJ2-3; D may be TRBD1 (6 bases). Germline V gene sequence: CDR1 ENHRY, CDR2 SYGVKD. V dropped 0 bases and J dropped 2 bases, with 15 bases sitting between them. The CDR3 is 17 residues long. CDR3 loop: CAISESQGSWDTDTQYF. Written as DNA, the CDR3 is TGTGCCATCAGTGAGTCACAGGGAAGTTGGGACACAGATACGCAGTATTTT.

The chain uses TRBV7-6 and TRBJ2-1; 9 nucleotides match TRBD1. The germline V gene encodes CDR1 SGHVS and CDR2 FNYEAQ. The junction had 11 bases not matched to a gene; V was cut back by 2 bases and J by 9 bases. CDR3 size: 16 residues. The CDR3 nucleotides read TGTGCCAGCAGCTTATATTTGGACAGGGGTGCGGGTGAGCAGTTCTTC. Its protein is CASSLYLDRGAGEQFF.

This chain links TRBV27 with TRBJ1-5; D remains unclear. V was trimmed by 4 bases and J by 5 bases, leaving 15 bases between them. Germline CDR1 and CDR2: MNHEY and SMNVEV (reference sequence). This CDR3 comprises 15 residues. CDR3 region: CASSSQFPPYQPQHF. The CDR3 region has the DNA TGTGCCAGCAGTTCCCAGTTTCCGCCCTATCAGCCCCAGCATTTT.

The chain combines TRBV28 with TRBJ2-1, with unresolved D. Trimming cost V 6 bases and J 5 bases, with 14 bases left between them. CDR3 size: 14 residues. Germline CDR1 is MDHEN and CDR2 is SYDVKM. CDR3 in DNA: TGTGCCAGCAGAGCAACTAAAAAAAACAATGAGCAGTTCTTC. Translated, it gives CASRATKKNNEQFF.

V is TRBV14 and J is TRBJ2-2, with TRBD1 matching over 9 bases. Trimming took 1 base from V and 9 from J; bases not matched to a gene: 6. The CDR3 is made up of 15 amino acids. Germline CDR1 SGHDN, CDR2 FVKESK. CDR3 protein: CASSQGDRVRRELFF. As DNA, the CDR3 is TGTGCCAGCAGCCAAGGGGACAGGGTCAGGCGGGAGCTGTTTTTT.

This CDR3 is CASSSDPGQGGNTIYF. CDR3 in DNA: TGTGCCAGCAGTTCAGACCCGGGACAGGGCGGAAACACCATATATTTT. The chain links TRBV7-6 to TRBJ1-3; 9 bases map to TRBD1. This CDR3 is 16 amino acids long. Germline loops: CDR1 SGHVS, CDR2 FNYEAQ. Trimming cost V 6 bases and J 4 bases; bases outside gene matches: 10.

The rearrangement joins TRBV21-1 to TRBJ2-6; the D call in the table, TRBD2, was not verified against the DNA. TRBV21-1 is annotated as a pseudogene. The CDR3 is 18 amino acids. DNA for the CDR3: TGTGCCAGCAGCAGAAAGACGGGGGAGCACTCTGGGGCCAACGTCCTGACTTTC. Translated: CASSRKTGEHSGANVLTF.

This clone was seen a handful of times. The V and J genes are TRBV5-4 and TRBJ2-7; D ambiguous. V shed 1 base and J shed 1 base, with 9 bases lying between them. The CDR3 runs to 14 residues. The germline V gene encodes CDR1 SGHNT and CDR2 YYREEE (reference sequence). Written as DNA, the CDR3 is TGTGCCAGCAGCTTGTCGGTCAATTCCTACGAGCAGTACTTC. It translates to CASSLSVNSYEQYF.

The V and J genes are TRBV25-1 and TRBJ1-6; D possibly corresponds to TRBD1 (5 bases). The CDR3 consists of 13 residues. The germline V and J ends were trimmed by 10 bases and 9 bases, with 16 bases remaining between them. Germline V gene data show CDR1 as MGHDK and CDR2 as SYGVNS. The CDR3 coding sequence is TGTGCCACCTCCGGCGTCGGGGGTTCACCCCTCCACTTT. Translated: CATSGVGGSPLHF.

The rearrangement uses TRBV3-1 (or the pseudogene TRBV3-2) and TRBJ1-2; D may be TRBD1 (5 bases). Looked up from germline, CDR1 is LGHDT and CDR2 is YNNKEL (reference sequence). This CDR3 comprises 14 residues. V lost 1 base and J lost 2, with 8 bases in between. The CDR3 region is CASSQAAGNYGYTF. In DNA, the CDR3 is TGTGCCAGCAGCCAAGCAGCAGGGAACTATGGCTACACCTTC.

This chain joins TRBV5-6 and TRBJ1-5; no clear D. This CDR3 is built from 15 residues. Germline CDR1 is SGHDT and CDR2 is YYEEEE. V was clipped by 3 bases and J by 5 bases, with 15 bases between them. This chain's CDR3 is CASSSLAGLDQPQHF. Here the CDR3 DNA reads TGTGCCAGCAGCTCGCTCGCAGGCCTTGATCAGCCCCAGCATTTT.

This clone appeared a single time. The rearrangement uses TRBV24-1 and TRBJ1-5; no clear D. Germline V lookup: CDR1 KGHDR, CDR2 SFDVKD. The CDR3 length is 14 residues. The ends were cut back, 3 bases at V and 7 bases at J, with 12 bases in the middle. CDR3 residues: CATSDPFTRQPQHF. CDR3 nucleotides: TGTGCCACCAGTGATCCCTTTACCAGGCAGCCCCAGCATTTT.

The V and J genes are TRBV27 and TRBJ1-2; D gene ambiguous. From germline, CDR1 is MNHEY and CDR2 SMNVEV (reference sequence). Trimming shortened V by 3 bases and J by 6 bases, and 11 bases separated the two germline ends. The CDR3 covers 13 residues. DNA of the CDR3: TGTGCCAGCAGTTTCAACGGAGGGCATGGCTACACCTTC. Amino acids: CASSFNGGHGYTF.

In its sample, this clone was seen once. Compared with germline, one end of the junction differs, possibly owing to a read error. V gene TRBV18 combines with J gene TRBJ1-2, with D tentatively TRBD1 (5 bases). This CDR3 has 13 amino acids. Per germline, CDR1 KGHSH and CDR2 LQKENI. The CDR3, as DNA: TGTGCCAGCTCACCAGGCACAGGATATGACTACACCTTC. Protein sequence: CASSPGTGYDYTF.

The chain joins TRBV5-6 to TRBJ1-3; 7 nucleotides line up with TRBD1. This CDR3 comprises 17 residues. Germline-derived CDR1 and CDR2 are SGHDT and YYEEEE. Losses at the gene ends were 1 base for V and 0 bases for J; bases not matched to a gene: 7. The CDR3 loop is CASSLYRQGLSGNTIYF. The CDR3 region has the DNA TGTGCCAGCAGCTTGTATCGACAGGGACTCTCTGGAAACACCATATATTTT.

This chain joins TRBV7-9 and TRBJ1-1; 8 nucleotides line up with TRBD1. This CDR3 region has 16 residues. With V trimmed by 5 bases and J by 10 bases, 18 bases remained unmatched. Germline V gives CDR1 SEHNR, CDR2 FQNEAQ (reference sequence). CDR3 sequence: CASSPGSGQVERGAFF. The CDR3 coding sequence is TGTGCCAGCAGCCCGGGCTCGGGACAGGTCGAACGGGGAGCTTTCTTT.

This clone has only one observation. The gene calls are TRBV19 and TRBJ2-5; 7 bases are shared with TRBD1. Germline trimming cut 2 bases from V and 2 bases from J; bases unmatched to any gene: 8. The CDR3 is made up of 16 amino acids. From germline, CDR1 is LNHDA and CDR2 SQIVND (reference sequence). The CDR3 loop reads CASSIRGGAGQETQYF. Here the CDR3 DNA reads TGTGCCAGTAGTATAAGAGGGGGCGCAGGGCAAGAGACCCAGTACTTC.

The V call is TRBV7-2, the J call TRBJ1-2; 8 positions match TRBD1. This CDR3 has 14 residues. The J segment lost 3 bases and the V segment lost 5 bases, leaving 5 bases of the junction unmatched. Germline assignment: CDR1 SGHTA and CDR2 FQGNSA. The CDR3 nucleotides are TGTGCCAGCAGCATACAGGGGGTCGACTATGGCTACACCTTC. Its protein product is CASSIQGVDYGYTF.

CDR3 DNA: TGTGCCAGCAGCTATCGACTCTCGAGCTCCTATAATTCACCCCTCCACTTT. Its translation: CASSYRLSSSYNSPLHF. The J gene is TRBJ1-6, the V gene TRBV6-2 or TRBV6-3; no firm D call. The V end lost 6 bases, the J end lost 0 bases, and 15 bases lay between the germline ends. Germline CDR1 is MNHEY and CDR2 is SVGEGT. The CDR3 loop spans 17 amino acids.

The chain joins TRBV10-1 to TRBJ1-6; 8 positions agree with TRBD1. Germline V gene data show CDR1 as WNHNN and CDR2 as SYGVQD (reference sequence). The CDR3 runs 18 residues. Trimming cost V 2 bases and J 0 bases; bases outside gene matches: 6. Here the CDR3 reads CASSEGGQASSYNSPLHF. CDR3 DNA sequence: TGCGCCAGCAGTGAGGGGGGACAGGCGAGCTCCTATAATTCACCCCTCCACTTT.

The chain has TRBV7-9 and TRBJ1-6, with D unresolved. The CDR3 consists of 14 residues. V was cut by 5 bases and J by 2 bases, with 7 bases left in between. The V gene's germline CDR1 is SEHNR and CDR2 FQNEAQ (reference sequence). The CDR3 nucleotides are TGTGCCAGCAGCCAGGTGCCCTATAATTCACCCCTCCACTTT. Translated, it gives CASSQVPYNSPLHF.

This clone appeared once. This chain joins TRBV7-2 and TRBJ1-5; D is uncertain. Germline V gene lookup returns CDR1 SGHTA and CDR2 FQGNSA. This CDR3 has 13 residues. V dropped 3 bases and J dropped 3 bases, with 6 bases sitting between them. For the CDR3, the DNA is TGTGCCAGCAGCTTTTCTCTCAATCAGCCCCAGCATTTT. Translating it yields CASSFSLNQPQHF.